These T cell receptor beta chains were read from a single sample in a study of cytomegalovirus exposure and HLA in healthy donors. Clones were read by immunoSEQ multiplex PCR, and TCRdb kept only the in-frame ones, dropping some. The repertoire consists of 150,000 to 200,000 clones, with about 80% occurring once and the leading ten covering approximately 2.1%. Sequenced sample: PBMCs. The receptors here all came from a woman aged 25 to 45 in good health and CMV-seropositive. Each CDR3 is given without its conserved first and last residue. The order of the fields is J gene, V gene, CDR3 protein.

J: TRBJ1-5; V: TRBV19; CDR3: ASSMRQGAGQPQH
J: TRBJ2-7; V: TRBV29-1; CDR3: SVPSDRGHYEQY
J: TRBJ2-3; V: TRBV7-8; CDR3: ASRRTGLAVTDTQY
J: TRBJ2-7; V: TRBV7-6; CDR3: ASSLVVGAYEQY
J: TRBJ1-2; V: TRBV5-4; CDR3: ASSPDRGDGYT
J: TRBJ2-1; V: TRBV9; CDR3: ASSVGRQGIYNEQF
J: TRBJ2-2; V: TRBV30; CDR3: AWSVLRFGTHTGELF
J: TRBJ2-6; V: TRBV5-4; CDR3: ASRLGQGSSGANVLT
J: TRBJ1-1; V: TRBV29-1; CDR3: SVSNMNTEAF
J: TRBJ2-5; V: TRBV28; CDR3: ASRRAGGLQETQY
J: TRBJ1-1; V: TRBV5-1; CDR3: ASSDTGTGYNTEAF
J: TRBJ2-2; V: TRBV28; CDR3: ASSFPRMDSTGELF
J: TRBJ1-2; V: TRBV19; CDR3: ASNSANYGYT
J: TRBJ1-2; V: TRBV5-1; CDR3: ASSPGQEYGYT
J: TRBJ1-1; V: TRBV6-1; CDR3: ASSERGQNTEAF
J: TRBJ2-5; V: TRBV19; CDR3: ASSPRQGQETQY
J: TRBJ2-5; V: TRBV28; CDR3: ASSEIVQETQY
J: TRBJ2-5; V: TRBV5-1; CDR3: ASSLFTEETQY
J: TRBJ2-3; V: TRBV27; CDR3: ASSFRAGTQY
J: TRBJ2-7; V: TRBV6-5; CDR3: ATRTAFQYEQY
J: TRBJ1-1; V: TRBV6-5; CDR3: ASRRDRVVPEAF
J: TRBJ2-3; V: TRBV15; CDR3: ATSRGSGLAGSTDTQY
J: TRBJ1-4; V: TRBV30; CDR3: AWSPEEHGEKLF
J: TRBJ2-1; V: TRBV11-2; CDR3: ASSSRGGGIKNEQF
J: TRBJ2-1; V: TRBV4-3; CDR3: ASSQDGQDSHNEQF
J: TRBJ2-1; V: TRBV5-1; CDR3: ASSLGAAGYNEQF
J: TRBJ2-2; V: TRBV18; CDR3: ASSLRGQMNTGELF
J: TRBJ1-2; V: TRBV6-1; CDR3: ASRAVGSDYGYT
J: TRBJ1-1; V: TRBV21-1; CDR3: ASSKGQGANTEAF
J: TRBJ1-6; V: TRBV6-5; CDR3: ASSNNSPLH
J: TRBJ2-4; V: TRBV11-2; CDR3: ASSSRQGMGKNIQY
J: TRBJ1-2; V: TRBV5-1; CDR3: ASSGGTGGPYGYT
J: TRBJ1-2; V: TRBV5-1; CDR3: ASSLNGAGILYGYT
J: TRBJ2-5; V: TRBV7-2; CDR3: ASSLARQETQY
J: TRBJ1-2; V: TRBV25-1; CDR3: ASSSHRVGDYGYT
J: TRBJ1-2; V: TRBV30; CDR3: AWSAGQGNYGYT
J: TRBJ2-2; V: TRBV11-2; CDR3: ASSSWTSGRPGELF
J: TRBJ1-6; V: TRBV5-1; CDR3: ASRGVTGSNSPLH
J: TRBJ2-7; V: TRBV25-1; CDR3: ASRTSISHEQY
J: TRBJ1-5; V: TRBV19; CDR3: ASSIDYRRNQPQH
J: TRBJ1-6; V: TRBV6-5; CDR3: ASSLGLQGPSPLH
J: TRBJ2-2; V: TRBV7-2; CDR3: ASSSDGRGWRGGELF
J: TRBJ2-5; V: TRBV5-1; CDR3: ASSLMRLNQETQY
J: TRBJ2-7; V: TRBV29-1; CDR3: SVDRGNEQY
J: TRBJ1-4; V: TRBV6-5; CDR3: ASSYTGQPNEKLF
J: TRBJ1-1; V: TRBV28; CDR3: ASSLPGQGRVNTEAF
J: TRBJ2-7; V: TRBV7-9; CDR3: ASSLTGSSYEQY
J: TRBJ2-3; V: TRBV7-6; CDR3: ASSLVYGTDTQY
J: TRBJ1-2; V: TRBV19; CDR3: ASIPSGGYGYT